This T cell receptor (beta chain) was captured by sequencing in a study of blood T cell repertoires in COVID-19. Study-wide background: The study drew acute and convalescent COVID-19 samples from the United States, Italy and Spain.

In this sample, this clone turned up a few times. Here immunoSEQ multiplex PCR was the method, and the copy in TCRdb shows in-frame clones only, minus some. The sample yields 150,000 to 200,000 clones, over 75% seen once. The CDR3 has 13 residues. The germline V gene has CDR1 SGHTA and CDR2 FQGNSA. V lost 1 base and J 3 bases, leaving 6 bases between the germline ends. Sequencing was performed on peripheral blood. The source of this sequence is a human donor in a cohort sampled during active COVID-19. This rearrangement joins TRBV7-2 to TRBJ2-5; weak D call: TRBD1 (5 bases). In DNA form, the CDR3 reads TGTGCCAGCAGCTTAGTCAGGGAAGAGACCCAGTACTTC. It translates to CASSLVREETQYF.